A selection of T cell receptor beta chains follows, all from one sample in a study of shared clonotypes between healthy human individuals. Clones were sequenced by immunoSEQ multiplex PCR, and TCRdb holds only the in-frame ones, with some missing. Here the sample spans under 1,100,000 clones, approximately 80% being singletons. The specimen sequenced was memory CD4+ T cells from PBMCs. These receptors were collected from a man in his late teens or twenties in good health. Some clones in this sample may be carry-over from other donors' samples. Both conserved end residues are part of each CDR3. The order of the fields is J gene, D gene, V gene, clone size, CDR3 protein, CDR3 DNA. A D gene is named only where the DNA matches it firmly. Expanded clones get a size class; other rows say once, few or many, or leave the size out.

TRBJ2-4	TRBD1	TRBV18	NA	CASSRTGAAGKNIQYF	TGTGCCAGCTCTCGAACAGGGGCGGCGGGCAAAAACATTCAGTACTTC
TRBJ1-4	TRBD1	TRBV4-2	NA	CASSQEPQGEGEKLFF	TGTGCCAGCAGCCAAGAACCCCAGGGGGAAGGTGAAAAACTGTTTTTT
TRBJ1-2	NA	TRBV6-6	NA	CASSTDRLCTF	TGTGCCAGCAGTACCGACAGGCTGTGCACCTTC
TRBJ2-5	NA	TRBV10-3	NA	CASKGVGPQETQYF	TGTGCCTCCAAAGGAGTCGGGCCCCAAGAGACCCAGTACTTC
TRBJ2-7	NA	TRBV6-1	NA	CASSWANYEQYF	TGTGCCAGCAGTTGGGCCAACTACGAGCAGTACTTC
TRBJ2-5	NA	TRBV7-3	many	CASSCRGRALWGETQYF	TGTGCCAGCAGCTGCCGAGGCAGGGCCTTATGGGGGGAGACCCAGTACTTC
TRBJ2-3	NA	TRBV4-2	NA	CASSQDRDDTQYF	TGTGCCAGCAGCCAAGACAGGGACGATACGCAGTATTTT
TRBJ2-1	TRBD2	TRBV29-1	NA	CSVSLGQRGDNEQFF	TGCAGCGTGTCGTTAGGCCAGCGGGGGGACAATGAGCAGTTCTTC
TRBJ2-1	NA	TRBV18	once	CASSPGVRGGDEQFF	TGTGCCAGCTCACCAGGGGTCAGGGGCGGGGATGAGCAGTTCTTC
TRBJ2-7	NA	TRBV4-1	NA	CASSRQSLSGEQYF	TGCGCCAGCAGCCGTCAGTCCTTATCGGGCGAGCAGTACTTC
TRBJ1-1	NA	TRBV2	NA	CASRMDLNTEAFF	TGTGCCAGCAGGATGGACCTTAACACTGAAGCTTTCTTT
TRBJ1-2	NA	TRBV9	NA	CASSSLPEGYGYTF	TGTGCCAGCAGCTCCCTCCCTGAGGGGTATGGCTACACCTTC
TRBJ2-1	TRBD2	TRBV30	NA	CAWSVGSGRDDEQFF	TGTGCCTGGAGTGTGGGTAGCGGGAGAGATGATGAGCAGTTCTTC
TRBJ2-7	NA	TRBV11-2	many	CASSLWGGEQYF	TGTGCCAGCAGCTTATGGGGTGGGGAGCAGTACTTC
TRBJ2-1	NA	TRBV6-5	NA	CASSYSGSYNEQFF	TGTGCCAGCAGTTACTCCGGCAGTTACAATGAGCAGTTCTTC
TRBJ1-1	NA	TRBV6-1	few	CASSEDGRIIPEAFF	TGTGCCAGCAGTGAAGACGGCAGGATCATCCCTGAAGCTTTCTTT
TRBJ2-5	NA	TRBV4-3	NA	CASSQGHREETQYF	TGCGCCAGCAGCCAAGGTCACAGGGAGGAGACCCAGTACTTC
TRBJ1-2	TRBD1	TRBV19	NA	CASGGTGDFFNYGYTF	TGTGCCAGTGGCGGGACAGGGGACTTTTTTAACTATGGCTACACCTTC
TRBJ2-7	TRBD1	TRBV29-1	NA	CSVGGTGVYEQYF	TGCAGCGTTGGAGGGACAGGGGTCTACGAGCAGTACTTC
TRBJ1-5	NA	TRBV6-1	NA	CASSEAFYREADQPQHF	TGTGCCAGCAGTGAAGCCTTCTACAGGGAGGCCGATCAGCCCCAGCATTTT
TRBJ2-3	TRBD1	TRBV7-8	NA	CASRTQRTGGADTQYF	TGTGCCAGCAGAACCCAGAGGACAGGGGGGGCAGATACGCAGTATTTT
TRBJ1-2	TRBD1	TRBV10-3	NA	CAISDPPATGYTF	TGTGCCATCAGTGACCCGCCGGCGACAGGGTACACCTTC
TRBJ1-5	NA	TRBV6-1	NA	CASSEVFGGSNQPQHF	TGTGCCAGCAGTGAAGTTTTCGGGGGTAGCAATCAGCCCCAGCATTTT
TRBJ1-3	TRBD1	TRBV4-2	NA	CASSLTGRGNTIYF	TGTGCCAGCAGCCTGACAGGGAGAGGAAACACCATATATTTT
TRBJ2-5	NA	TRBV27	NA	CASSLRSGGEETQYF	TGTGCCAGCAGTCTGAGGAGTGGGGGAGAAGAGACCCAGTACTTC
TRBJ2-1	NA	TRBV7-9	NA	CASSLNREDEQFF	TGTGCCAGCAGCTTAAACAGGGAGGATGAGCAGTTCTTC
TRBJ2-1	TRBD1	TRBV6-5	NA	CASSRTGTGTNEQFF	TGTGCCAGCAGTCGGACCGGGACAGGGACCAATGAGCAGTTCTTC
TRBJ1-2	NA	TRBV28	once	CASSLPHHTGNTF	TGTGCCAGCAGTCTTCCTCACCACACAGGGAACACCTTC
TRBJ1-2	NA	TRBV19	NA	CASMGNWNGYTF	TGTGCCAGTATGGGGAATTGGAATGGCTACACCTTC
TRBJ1-5	NA	TRBV27	NA	CASKRDLPNQPQHF	TGTGCCAGCAAAAGGGACTTGCCCAATCAGCCCCAGCATTTT
TRBJ1-1	NA	TRBV5-5	NA	CASSIGRMNTEAFF	TGTGCCAGCAGCATCGGACGGATGAACACTGAAGCTTTCTTT
TRBJ2-5	TRBD1	TRBV19	NA	CATSGQAQETQYF	TGTGCCACCTCGGGACAGGCTCAAGAGACCCAGTACTTC
TRBJ2-1	TRBD2	TRBV11-3	NA	CASSRFQAGGPRDEQFF	TGTGCCAGCAGCCGGTTTCAAGCGGGAGGGCCTAGGGATGAGCAGTTCTTC
TRBJ1-5	TRBD1	TRBV2	NA	CASIADRGRQPQHF	TGTGCCAGCATCGCGGACAGGGGACGGCAGCCCCAGCATTTT
TRBJ2-2	TRBD1	TRBV6-1	NA	CASTRDSTGELFF	TGTGCCAGCACCAGGGACAGTACCGGGGAGCTGTTTTTT
TRBJ2-1	NA	TRBV6-1	NA	CASERSRNNEQFF	TGTGCCAGTGAGCGGAGTCGAAACAATGAGCAGTTCTTC
TRBJ2-7	NA	TRBV28	NA	CASSLAGYEQYF	TGTGCCAGCAGTTTAGCAGGCTACGAGCAGTACTTC
TRBJ1-2	TRBD1	TRBV2	NA	CASLGDSPTSGGYTF	TGTGCCAGTCTTGGGGACAGTCCAACCTCGGGTGGCTACACCTTC
TRBJ2-7	TRBD1	TRBV6-1	NA	CASIRDRGYEQYF	TGTGCCAGCATACGGGACAGGGGCTACGAGCAGTACTTC
TRBJ2-3	TRBD2	TRBV15	NA	CATSRLLAGATDTQYF	TGTGCCACCAGCAGGCTACTAGCGGGCGCCACAGATACGCAGTATTTT
TRBJ2-7	TRBD2	TRBV7-3	NA	CASSLTGAGAPYEQYF	TGTGCCAGCAGCTTAACGGGAGCGGGAGCACCCTACGAGCAGTACTTC
TRBJ1-4	TRBD1	TRBV5-1	NA	CASSFSGTGPEKLFF	TGCGCCAGCAGCTTCTCCGGGACAGGGCCTGAAAAACTGTTTTTT